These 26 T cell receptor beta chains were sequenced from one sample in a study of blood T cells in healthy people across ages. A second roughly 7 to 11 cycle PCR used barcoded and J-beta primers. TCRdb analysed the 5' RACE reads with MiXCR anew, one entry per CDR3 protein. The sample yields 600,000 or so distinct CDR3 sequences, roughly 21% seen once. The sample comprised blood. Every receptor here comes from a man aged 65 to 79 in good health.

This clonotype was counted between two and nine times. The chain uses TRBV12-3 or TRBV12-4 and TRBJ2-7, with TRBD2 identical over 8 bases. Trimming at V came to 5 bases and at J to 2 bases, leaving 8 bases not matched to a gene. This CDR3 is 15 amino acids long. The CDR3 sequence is CASSPFSGNAYEQYF. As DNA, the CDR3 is TGTGCCAGCAGTCCCTTTAGCGGGAACGCCTACGAGCAGTACTTC.

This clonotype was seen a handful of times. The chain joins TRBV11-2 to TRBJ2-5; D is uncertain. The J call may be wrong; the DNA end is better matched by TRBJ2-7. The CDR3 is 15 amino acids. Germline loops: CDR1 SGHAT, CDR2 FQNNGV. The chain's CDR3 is CASSLAPDGYYEQYF. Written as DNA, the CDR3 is TGTGCCAGCAGCTTAGCCCCGGACGGGTACTACGAGCAGTACTTC.

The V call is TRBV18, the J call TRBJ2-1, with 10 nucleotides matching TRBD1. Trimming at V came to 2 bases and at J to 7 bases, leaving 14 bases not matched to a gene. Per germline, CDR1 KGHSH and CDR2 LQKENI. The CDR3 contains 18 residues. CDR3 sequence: CASSPFPGTGDSPNEQFF. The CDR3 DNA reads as TGTGCCAGCTCACCATTCCCCGGGACAGGGGATTCCCCGAATGAGCAGTTCTTC.

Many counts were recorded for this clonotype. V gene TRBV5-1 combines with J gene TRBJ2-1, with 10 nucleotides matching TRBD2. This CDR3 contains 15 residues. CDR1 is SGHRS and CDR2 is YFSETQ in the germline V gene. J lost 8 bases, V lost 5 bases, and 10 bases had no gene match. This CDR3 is CASRRTSGVGYEQFF. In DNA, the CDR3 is TGCGCCAGCAGAAGGACTAGCGGTGTTGGCTATGAGCAGTTCTTC.

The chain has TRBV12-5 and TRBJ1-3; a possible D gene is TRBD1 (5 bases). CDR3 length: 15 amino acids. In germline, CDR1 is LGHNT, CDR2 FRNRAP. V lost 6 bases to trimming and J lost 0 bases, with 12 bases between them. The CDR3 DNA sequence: TGTGCTAGTGGGCAGGGACCGAACTCTGGAAACACCATATATTTT. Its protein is CASGQGPNSGNTIYF.

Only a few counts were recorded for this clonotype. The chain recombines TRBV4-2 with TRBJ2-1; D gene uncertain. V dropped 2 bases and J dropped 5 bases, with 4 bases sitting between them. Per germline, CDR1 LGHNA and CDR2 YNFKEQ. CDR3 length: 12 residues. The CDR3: CASSQSHNEQFF. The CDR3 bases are TGTGCCAGCAGCCAATCCCACAATGAGCAGTTCTTC.

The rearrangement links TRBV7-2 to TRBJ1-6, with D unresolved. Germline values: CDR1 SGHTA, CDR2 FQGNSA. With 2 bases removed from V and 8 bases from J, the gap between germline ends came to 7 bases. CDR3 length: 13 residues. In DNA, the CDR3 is TGTGCCAGCAGCTTAAAAGCGGATTCACCCCTCCACTTT. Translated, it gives CASSLKADSPLHF. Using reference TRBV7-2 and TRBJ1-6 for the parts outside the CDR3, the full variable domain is GAGVSQSPSNKVTEKGKDVELRCDPISGHTALYWYRQSLGQGLEFLIYFQGNSAPDKSGLPSDRFSAERTGGSVSTLTIQRTQQEDSAVYLCASSLKADSPLHFGNGTRLTVT.

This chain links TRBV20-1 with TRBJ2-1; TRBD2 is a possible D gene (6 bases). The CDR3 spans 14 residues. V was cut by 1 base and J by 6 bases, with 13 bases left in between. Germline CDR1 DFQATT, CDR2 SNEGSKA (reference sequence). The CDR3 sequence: CSARAPGAGNEQFF. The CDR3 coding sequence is TGCAGTGCTAGAGCGCCGGGAGCGGGCAATGAGCAGTTCTTC.

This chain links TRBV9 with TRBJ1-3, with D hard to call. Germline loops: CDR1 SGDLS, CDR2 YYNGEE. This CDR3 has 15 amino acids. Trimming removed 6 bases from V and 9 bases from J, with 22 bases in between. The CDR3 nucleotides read TGTGCCAGCACCCGAGATGGGCAGGAGTATGGCACCATATATTTT. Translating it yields CASTRDGQEYGTIYF.

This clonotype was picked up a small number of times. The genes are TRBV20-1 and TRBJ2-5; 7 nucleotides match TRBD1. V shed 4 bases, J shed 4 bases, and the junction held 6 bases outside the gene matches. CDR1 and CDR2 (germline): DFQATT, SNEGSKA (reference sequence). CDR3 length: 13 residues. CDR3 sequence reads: CSATTGVPETQYF. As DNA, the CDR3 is TGCAGTGCTACCACAGGGGTCCCAGAGACCCAGTACTTC.

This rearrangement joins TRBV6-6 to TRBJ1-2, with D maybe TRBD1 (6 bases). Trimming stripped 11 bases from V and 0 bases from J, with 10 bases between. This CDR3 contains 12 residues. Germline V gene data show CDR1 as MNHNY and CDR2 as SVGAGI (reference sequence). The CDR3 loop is CACGGTNYGYTF. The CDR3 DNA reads TGTGCCTGCGGGGGCACTAACTATGGCTACACCTTC.

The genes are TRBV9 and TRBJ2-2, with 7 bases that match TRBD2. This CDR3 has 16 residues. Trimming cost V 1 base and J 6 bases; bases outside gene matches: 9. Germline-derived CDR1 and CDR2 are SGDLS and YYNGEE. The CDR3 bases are TGTGCCAGCAGCGTATTAATCGGGGGGTTTCCCGGGGAGCTGTTTTTT. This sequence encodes CASSVLIGGFPGELFF.

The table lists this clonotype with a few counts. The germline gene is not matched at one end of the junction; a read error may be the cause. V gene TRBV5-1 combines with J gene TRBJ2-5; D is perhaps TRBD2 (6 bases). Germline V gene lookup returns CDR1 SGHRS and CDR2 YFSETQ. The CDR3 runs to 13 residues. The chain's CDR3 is CATSGEVHETQCF. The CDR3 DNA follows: TGCGCCACCTCCGGGGAGGTTCACGAGACCCAGTGCTTC.

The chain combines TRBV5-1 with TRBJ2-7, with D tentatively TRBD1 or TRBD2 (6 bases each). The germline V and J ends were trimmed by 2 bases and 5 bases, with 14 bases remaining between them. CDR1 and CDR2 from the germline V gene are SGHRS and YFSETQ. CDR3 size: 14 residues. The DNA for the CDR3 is TGCGCCAGCAGCTTTAGGGGGGATGAGAACGAGCAGTACTTC. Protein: CASSFRGDENEQYF.

Written as DNA, the CDR3 is TGCAGTGCTAGACGACTAGCGGGAGCGGGGGAGCAGTACTTC. This encodes CSARRLAGAGEQYF. The genes are TRBV20-1 and TRBJ2-5, with 12 bases matching TRBD2. This CDR3 contains 14 residues. The germline V gene has CDR1 DFQATT and CDR2 SNEGSKA (reference sequence). After removal of 2 bases from V and 11 bases from J, the junction contained 9 bases not matched to a gene.

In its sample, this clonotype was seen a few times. CDR3 nucleotides: TGTGCCAGCAGTTTAGCTTCAGGGCTGTACTTC. Translation gives CASSLASGLYF. V usage is TRBV12-3 or TRBV12-4 and J usage is TRBJ2-7; D possibly corresponds to TRBD1 (5 bases). This CDR3 contains 11 residues. Trimming took 0 bases from V and 12 from J, leaving 9 bases between them.

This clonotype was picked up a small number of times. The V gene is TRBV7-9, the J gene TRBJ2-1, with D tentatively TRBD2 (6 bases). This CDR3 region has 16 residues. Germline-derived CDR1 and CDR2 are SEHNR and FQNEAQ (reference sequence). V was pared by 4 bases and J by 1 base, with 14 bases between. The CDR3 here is CASSSIKTSSYNEQFF. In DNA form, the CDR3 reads TGTGCCAGCAGCTCTATAAAGACTAGTTCCTACAATGAGCAGTTCTTC.

This chain's CDR3 is CASSQTGGIAEKLFF. CDR3 DNA: TGCGCCAGCAGCCAGACAGGGGGGATAGCTGAAAAACTGTTTTTT. The rearrangement uses TRBV4-1 and TRBJ1-4, with 9 bases identical to TRBD1. CDR3 length: 15 residues. CDR1 is MGHRA, CDR2 YSYEKL, per germline. V was clipped by 3 bases and J by 7 bases; unmatched bases: 6.

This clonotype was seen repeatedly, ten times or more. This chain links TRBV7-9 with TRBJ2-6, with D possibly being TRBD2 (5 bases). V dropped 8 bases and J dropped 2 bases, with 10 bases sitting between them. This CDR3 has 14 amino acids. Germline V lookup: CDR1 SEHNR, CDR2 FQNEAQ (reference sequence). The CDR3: CASVRDTGANVLTF. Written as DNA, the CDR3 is TGTGCCAGCGTGAGGGATACTGGGGCCAACGTCCTGACTTTC. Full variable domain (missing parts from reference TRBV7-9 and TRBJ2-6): DTGVSQNPRHKITKRGQNVTFRCDPISEHNRLYWYRQTLGQGPEFLTYFQNEAQLEKSRLLSDRFSAERPKGSFSTLEIQRTEQGDSAMYLCASVRDTGANVLTFGAGSRLTVL.

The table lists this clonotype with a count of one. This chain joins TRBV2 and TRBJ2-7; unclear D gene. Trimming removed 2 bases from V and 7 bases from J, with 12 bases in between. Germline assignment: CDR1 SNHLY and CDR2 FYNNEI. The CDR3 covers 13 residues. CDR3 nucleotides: TGTGCCAGCAGTGAAAGCCGGAGAGGAGAGCAGTACTTC. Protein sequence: CASSESRRGEQYF.

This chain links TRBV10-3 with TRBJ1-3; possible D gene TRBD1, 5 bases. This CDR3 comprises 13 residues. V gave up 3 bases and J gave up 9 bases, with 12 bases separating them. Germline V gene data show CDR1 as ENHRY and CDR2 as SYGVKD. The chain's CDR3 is CAISDGQGGTIYF. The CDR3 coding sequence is TGTGCCATCAGTGATGGTCAGGGTGGCACCATATATTTT.

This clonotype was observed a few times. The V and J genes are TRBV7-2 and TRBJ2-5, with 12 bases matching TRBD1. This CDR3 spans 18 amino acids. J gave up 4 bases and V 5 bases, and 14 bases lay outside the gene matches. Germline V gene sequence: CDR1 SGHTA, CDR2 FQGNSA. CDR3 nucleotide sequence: TGTGCCAGCAGCCTCCCTGGGGGGACAGGGGGCCCCACAGAGACCCAGTACTTC. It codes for CASSLPGGTGGPTETQYF.

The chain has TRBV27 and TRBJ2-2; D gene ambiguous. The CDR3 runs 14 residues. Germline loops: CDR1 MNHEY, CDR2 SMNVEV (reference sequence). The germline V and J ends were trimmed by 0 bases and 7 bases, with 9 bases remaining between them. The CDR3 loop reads CASSLSGYGGELFF. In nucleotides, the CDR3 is TGTGCCAGCAGTTTATCGGGGTACGGCGGGGAGCTGTTTTTT.

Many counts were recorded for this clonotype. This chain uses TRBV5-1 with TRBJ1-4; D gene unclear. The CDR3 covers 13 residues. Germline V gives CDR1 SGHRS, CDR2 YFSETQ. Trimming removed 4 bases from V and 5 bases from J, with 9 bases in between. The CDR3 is CASSRVPNEKLFF. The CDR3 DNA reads TGCGCCAGCAGCCGGGTCCCAAATGAAAAACTGTTTTTT.

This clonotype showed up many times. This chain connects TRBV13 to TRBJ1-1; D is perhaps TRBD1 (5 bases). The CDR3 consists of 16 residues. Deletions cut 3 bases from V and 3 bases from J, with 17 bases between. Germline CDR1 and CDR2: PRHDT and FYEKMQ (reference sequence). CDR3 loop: CASSFVTDPRDTEAFF. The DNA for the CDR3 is TGTGCCAGCAGCTTCGTGACAGACCCCCGGGACACTGAAGCTTTCTTT.

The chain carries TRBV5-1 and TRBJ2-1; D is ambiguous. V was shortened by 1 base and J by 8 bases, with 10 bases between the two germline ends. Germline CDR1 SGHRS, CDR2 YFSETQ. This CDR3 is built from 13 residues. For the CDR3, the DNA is TGCGCCAGCAGCTTGTTGGGCGCAGATGAGCAGTTCTTC. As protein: CASSLLGADEQFF. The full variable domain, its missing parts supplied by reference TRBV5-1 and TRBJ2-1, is KAGVTQTPRYLIKTRGQQVTLSCSPISGHRSVSWYQQTPGQGLQFLFEYFSETQRNKGNFPGRFSGRQFSNSRSEMNVSTLELGDSALYLCASSLLGADEQFFGPGTRLTVL.